This T cell receptor (beta chain) was documented in a study of OX40 agonist ivuxolimab in advanced cancers. Looking at the study overall: Aged roughly 23 to 80 with a mean of 60 years, they were around 85% male.

There are 17 residues in the CDR3. In germline, CDR1 is MNHNS, CDR2 SASEGT. V lost 4 bases and J lost 1; bases outside the gene matches: 4. This clone was recorded only once. Only in-frame clones appear in the TCRdb table, and some are missing; sequencing was by immunoSEQ multiplex PCR. Of over 90,000 clones listed, around 87% were seen once; the top ten hold around 0.15%. The material sequenced was CD4+ or CD8+ T cells sorted from blood, taken in a trial of the OX40 agonist ivuxolimab. This TCR derives from an adult with an advanced solid tumor such as melanoma, head and neck, liver or kidney cancer. This chain connects TRBV6-1 to TRBJ2-6; 10 bases are shared with TRBD1. The CDR3 DNA reads TGTGCCAGCAGTGGGTGGGACAGGGGTTCTGGGGCCAACGTCCTGACTTTC. Protein sequence: CASSGWDRGSGANVLTF.